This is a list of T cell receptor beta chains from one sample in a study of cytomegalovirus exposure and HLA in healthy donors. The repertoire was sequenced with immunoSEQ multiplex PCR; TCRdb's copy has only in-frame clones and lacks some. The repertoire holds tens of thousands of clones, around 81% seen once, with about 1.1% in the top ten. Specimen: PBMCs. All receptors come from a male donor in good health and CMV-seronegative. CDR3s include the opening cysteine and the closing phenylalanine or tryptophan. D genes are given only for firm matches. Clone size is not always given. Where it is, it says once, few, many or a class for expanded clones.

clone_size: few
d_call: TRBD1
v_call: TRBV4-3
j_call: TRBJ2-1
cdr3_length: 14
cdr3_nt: TGCGCCAGCAGCCTAGGACAGGGGGCGGGGGAGCAGTTCTTC
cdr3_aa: CASSLGQGAGEQFF

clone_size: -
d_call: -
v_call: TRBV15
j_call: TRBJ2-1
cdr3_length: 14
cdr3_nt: TGTGCCACCAGCAGAGAGACAGGACACAATGAGCAGTTCTTC
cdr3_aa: CATSRETGHNEQFF

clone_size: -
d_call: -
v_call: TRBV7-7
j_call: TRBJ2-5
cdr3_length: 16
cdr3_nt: TGTGCTAGCAGCTTAGTAGCGACTCCCGCAATAGAGACCCAGTACTTC
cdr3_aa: CASSLVATPAIETQYF

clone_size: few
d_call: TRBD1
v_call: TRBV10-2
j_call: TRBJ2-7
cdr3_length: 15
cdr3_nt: TGCGCCAGCAGCATGGGGACAGGGGGCTTCGACGAGCAGTACTTC
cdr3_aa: CASSMGTGGFDEQYF

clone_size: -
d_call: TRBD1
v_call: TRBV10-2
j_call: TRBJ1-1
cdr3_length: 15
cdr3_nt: TGCGCCACCTTGACAGGGGGCCTAGCGGGCACTGAAGCTTTCTTT
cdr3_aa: CATLTGGLAGTEAFF

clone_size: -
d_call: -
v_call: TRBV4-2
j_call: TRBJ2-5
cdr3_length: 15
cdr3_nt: TGTGCCAGCAGCCAAGTGGTAGGGGCCGAAGAGACCCAGTACTTC
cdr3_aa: CASSQVVGAEETQYF

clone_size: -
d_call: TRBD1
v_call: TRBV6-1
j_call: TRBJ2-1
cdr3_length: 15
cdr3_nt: TGTGCCAGCAGTTCCGGACAGGGCGCCTACAATGAGCAGTTCTTC
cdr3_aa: CASSSGQGAYNEQFF

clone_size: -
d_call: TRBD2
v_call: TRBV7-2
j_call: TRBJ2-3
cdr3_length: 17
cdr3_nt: TGTGCCAGCAGCTTAGAACTAGCGGGGGGTGGGACAGATACGCAGTATTTT
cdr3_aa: CASSLELAGGGTDTQYF

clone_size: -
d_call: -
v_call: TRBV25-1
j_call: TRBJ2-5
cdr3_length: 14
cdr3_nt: TGTGCCAGCAGTGACCCCCTCTTCGGGGAGACCCAGTACTTC
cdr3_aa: CASSDPLFGETQYF

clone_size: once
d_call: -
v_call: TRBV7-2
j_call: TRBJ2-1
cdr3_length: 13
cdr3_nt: TGTGCCAGCAGCTTACAAGCGACCAATGAGCAGTTCTTC
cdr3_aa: CASSLQATNEQFF